This T cell receptor beta chain was found in a study of PD-1 blockade in classical Hodgkin lymphoma. Study overall: Patients in the cohort were put on intravenous nivolumab, 3 mg/kg every 2 weeks.

After autologous stem cell transplantation all patients relapsed, and prior brentuximab vedotin exposure differed between cohorts. TCRdb's table, derived via immunoSEQ multiplex PCR, lists solely in-frame clones and lacks some. The data contain about 20,000 clones, around 86% of them singletons. Study-level results: Repertoire differences lack defined causes, possibly disease activity or prior therapy. TCR diversity at baseline was reported to be reduced in newly diagnosed patients relative to healthy donors. Later analyses included only patients treated at least 1 year post-ASCT.

The CDR3 contains 15 residues. With 6 bases clipped from V and 2 bases from J, the junction kept 6 bases outside the gene matches. The germline V gene has CDR1 SGHRS and CDR2 YFSETQ. On this clone: What it binds is not known.

This TCR was recovered from a human donor with classical Hodgkin lymphoma. Source: peripheral blood mononuclear cells (PBMCs), taken at baseline. The chain has TRBV5-1 and TRBJ2-5; 11 nucleotides line up with TRBD2. In DNA, the CDR3 is TGCGCCAGCACCGCCCCTAGCGGGGGGCAAGAGACCCAGTACTTC. This translates into CASTAPSGGQETQYF. Filled out from reference TRBV5-1 and TRBJ2-5, the complete variable domain reads KAGVTQTPRYLIKTRGQQVTLSCSPISGHRSVSWYQQTPGQGLQFLFEYFSETQRNKGNFPGRFSGRQFSNSRSEMNVSTLELGDSALYLCASTAPSGGQETQYFGPGTRLLVL.